The present T cell receptor (beta chain) was sequenced within a study of blood T cell repertoires in COVID-19. Study-level information: Researchers got acute and convalescent COVID-19 samples from the United States, Italy and Spain.

CDR1 is SGHNT and CDR2 is YYREEE in the germline V gene (reference sequence). The CDR3 is 13 residues long. The junction had 3 bases not matched to a gene; V was cut back by 4 bases and J by 6 bases. Profiled with immunoSEQ multiplex PCR; TCRdb holds only in-frame clones, not every one. The sample has some 220,000 clones, approximately 84% seen once; the top ten hold about 2.1%. The chain links TRBV5-4 to TRBJ2-1, with 8 bases that match TRBD2. The sample was peripheral blood. The source of this sequence is a woman aged 55-69 years with acute or convalescent COVID-19. The CDR3 nucleotides are TGTGCCAGCAGCATTCGGGGGGGCAATGAGCAGTTCTTC. Protein sequence: CASSIRGGNEQFF.